The clone carrying this T cell receptor beta chain was found a few times. This entry belongs to a study of CD8 T cells in Susac syndrome. Random hexamers served to reverse transcribe about 0.5 to 1 ug RNA. TCRdb passed the immunoSEQ multiplex PCR reads through MiXCR, listing each CDR3 protein once. The sample consists of 250,000 to 350,000 distinct CDR3 sequences, just over 90% of them appearing once. Sequencing of TCR beta was performed on blood CD8+ T cells and on blood CD4+ T cells. CDR1 is MNHEY, CDR2 SVGAGI, per germline. This CDR3 has 12 residues. V gave up 5 bases and J gave up 8 bases; unmatched junction bases: 2.

The receptor's source is a human donor with multiple sclerosis. Sequenced sample: CD4+ T cells from PBMCs. The chain combines TRBV6-5 with TRBJ1-2; 10 bases are a match to TRBD1. For the CDR3, the DNA is TGTGCCAGCAGTAGGACAGGGGGAGGCTACACCTTC. Translated: CASSRTGGGYTF.